This is a list of T cell receptor beta chains from one sample in a study of cytomegalovirus exposure and HLA in healthy donors. This table comes from immunoSEQ multiplex PCR, and its TCRdb copy is limited to in-frame clones, with some not included. The sample has around 160,000 clones; approximately 80% are singletons. The sequenced sample was PBMCs. The receptors shown here come from a man aged 30-40 years in good health and CMV-seropositive. The CDR3 runs from the conserved cysteine through the conserved F or W. The D gene is left open where the match is weak. Only some rows state a clone size, as once, few, many or a class for expanded clones.

TRBV9,TRBD1,TRBJ1-2,-,CASSAPDRGAGYTF,TGTGCCAGCAGCGCACCAGACAGGGGGGCTGGCTACACCTTC
TRBV7-9,-,TRBJ1-6,-,CASSRAPGGSPLHF,TGTGCCAGCAGCCGGGCCCCCGGAGGTTCACCCCTCCACTTT
TRBV4-3,TRBD1,TRBJ2-7,-,CASSQGTGVYEQYF,TGCGCCAGCAGCCAAGGGACAGGGGTCTACGAGCAGTACTTC
TRBV7-9,-,TRBJ2-5,once,CASSLGGRRETQYF,TGTGCCAGCAGCTTGGGAGGCCGGCGGGAGACCCAGTACTTC
TRBV5-1,TRBD2,TRBJ2-3,-,CASSPSLAGGITDTQYF,TGCGCCAGCAGCCCCTCACTAGCGGGGGGGATCACAGATACGCAGTATTTT
TRBV5-4,-,TRBJ2-5,-,CASSLEGGRKETQYF,TGTGCCAGCAGCTTGGAGGGGGGGAGGAAAGAGACCCAGTACTTC
TRBV5-1,-,TRBJ1-2,-,CASSLALNNANYGYTF,TGCGCCAGCAGCTTGGCCCTGAACAATGCTAACTATGGCTACACCTTC
TRBV5-4,-,TRBJ1-5,once,CASAPDWDQPQHF,TGTGCCAGCGCACCCGACTGGGATCAGCCCCAGCATTTT
TRBV4-3,TRBD2,TRBJ2-3,-,CASSQDRGGGAKDTQYF,TGCGCCAGCAGCCAAGATCGGGGCGGGGGGGCGAAAGATACGCAGTATTTT
TRBV9,-,TRBJ1-5,-,CASSVRGVGQPQHF,TGTGCCAGCAGCGTACGGGGGGTAGGACAGCCCCAGCATTTT
TRBV4-1,TRBD1,TRBJ1-6,once,CASSSIQGILSPLHF,TGCGCCAGCAGTTCTATACAGGGGATACTTTCACCCCTCCACTTT
TRBV9,-,TRBJ1-5,-,CASSRWGDSNQPQHF,TGTGCCAGCAGCCGGTGGGGAGATAGCAATCAGCCCCAGCATTTT
TRBV5-1,-,TRBJ2-7,-,CASSGSEGSYEQYF,TGCGCCAGCAGCGGATCAGAGGGATCTTACGAGCAGTACTTC
TRBV18,-,TRBJ1-2,-,CASSPPARDYGYTF,TGTGCCAGCTCACCACCGGCCAGGGACTATGGCTACACCTTC